The present T cell receptor (beta chain) was sequenced within a study of T cell changes during pregnancy in multiple sclerosis. Method: immunoSEQ multiplex PCR; TCRdb's copy keeps in-frame clones and lacks some. The sample lists 50,000 to 60,000 clones; around nine tenths were seen once. In this sample, this clone turned up once. V gave up 5 bases and J gave up 6 bases; unmatched junction bases: 8. Germline CDR1 SGHAT, CDR2 FQNNGV. CDR3 length: 15 amino acids. The genes are TRBV11-2 and TRBJ2-1; the match to TRBD2 covers 9 bases. This sequence was found in a female donor with multiple sclerosis, enrolled in a pregnancy study. The starting material was CD4+ T cells from peripheral blood mononuclear cells, obtained in the second trimester of pregnancy. DNA for the CDR3: TGTGCCAGCAGCCTGGGACTAGCTTGGTCCAATGAGCAGTTCTTC. This sequence encodes CASSLGLAWSNEQFF.